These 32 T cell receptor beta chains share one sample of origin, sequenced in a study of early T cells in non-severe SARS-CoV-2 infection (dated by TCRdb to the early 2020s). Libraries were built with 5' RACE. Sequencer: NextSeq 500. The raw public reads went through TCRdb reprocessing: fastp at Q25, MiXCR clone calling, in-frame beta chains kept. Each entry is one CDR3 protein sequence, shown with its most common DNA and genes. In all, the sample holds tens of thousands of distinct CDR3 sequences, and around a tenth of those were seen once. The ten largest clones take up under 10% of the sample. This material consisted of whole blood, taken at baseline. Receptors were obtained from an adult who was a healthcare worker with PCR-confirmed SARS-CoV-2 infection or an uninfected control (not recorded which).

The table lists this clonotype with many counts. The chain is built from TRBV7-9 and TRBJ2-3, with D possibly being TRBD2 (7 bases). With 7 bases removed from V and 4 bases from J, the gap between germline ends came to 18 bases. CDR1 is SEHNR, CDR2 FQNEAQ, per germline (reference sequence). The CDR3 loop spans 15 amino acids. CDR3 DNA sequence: TGTGCCAGCACCCAACTAGCGAAGGGGGCAGATACGCAGTATTTT. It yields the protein CASTQLAKGADTQYF.

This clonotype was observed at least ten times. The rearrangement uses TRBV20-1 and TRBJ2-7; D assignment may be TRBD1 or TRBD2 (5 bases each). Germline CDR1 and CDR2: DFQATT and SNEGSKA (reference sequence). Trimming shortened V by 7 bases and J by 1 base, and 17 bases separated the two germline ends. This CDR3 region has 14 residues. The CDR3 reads CSVTGKGKSYEQYF. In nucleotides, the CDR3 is TGCAGTGTCACCGGGAAGGGGAAATCCTACGAGCAGTACTTC.

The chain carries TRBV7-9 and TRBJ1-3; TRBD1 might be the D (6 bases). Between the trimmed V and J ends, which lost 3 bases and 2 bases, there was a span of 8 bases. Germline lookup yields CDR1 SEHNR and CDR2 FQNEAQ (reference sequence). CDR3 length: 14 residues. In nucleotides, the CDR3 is TGTGCCAGCAGCTTGGACAGCCCTGGAAACACCATATATTTT. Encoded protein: CASSLDSPGNTIYF.

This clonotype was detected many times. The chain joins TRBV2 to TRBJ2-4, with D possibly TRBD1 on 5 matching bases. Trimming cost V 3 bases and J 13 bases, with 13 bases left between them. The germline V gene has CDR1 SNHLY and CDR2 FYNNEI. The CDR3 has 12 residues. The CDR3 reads CASSDQGYGQYF. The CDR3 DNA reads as TGTGCCAGCAGTGATCAGGGTTACGGGCAGTACTTC.

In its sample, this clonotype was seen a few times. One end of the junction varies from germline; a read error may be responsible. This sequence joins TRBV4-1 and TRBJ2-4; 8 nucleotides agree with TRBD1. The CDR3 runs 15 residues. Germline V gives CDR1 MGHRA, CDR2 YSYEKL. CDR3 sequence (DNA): TGCGCCAGCAGCCAAGAAGGCGTCAGGGGGCCGGGACAGCACTTC. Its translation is CASSQEGVRGPGQHF.

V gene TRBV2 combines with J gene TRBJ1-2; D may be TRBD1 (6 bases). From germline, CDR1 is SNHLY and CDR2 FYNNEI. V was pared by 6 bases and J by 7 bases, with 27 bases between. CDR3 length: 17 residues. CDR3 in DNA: TGTGCCAGCAGAGAACTAAAACACGACAGGCAATGGCGTGGCTACACCTTC. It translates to CASRELKHDRQWRGYTF.

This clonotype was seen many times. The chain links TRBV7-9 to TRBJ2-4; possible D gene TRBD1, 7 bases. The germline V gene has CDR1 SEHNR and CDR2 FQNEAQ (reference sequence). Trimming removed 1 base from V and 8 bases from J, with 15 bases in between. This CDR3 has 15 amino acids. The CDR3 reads CASSLGRGLEDIQYF. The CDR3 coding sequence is TGTGCCAGCAGCTTAGGGAGGGGGCTTGAGGACATTCAGTACTTC.

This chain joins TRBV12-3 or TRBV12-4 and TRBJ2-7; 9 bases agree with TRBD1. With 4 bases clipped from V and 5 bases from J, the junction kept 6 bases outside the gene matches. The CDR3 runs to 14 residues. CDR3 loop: CASSSDRGKDEQYF. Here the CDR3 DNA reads TGTGCCAGCAGTTCGGACAGGGGAAAGGACGAGCAGTACTTC.

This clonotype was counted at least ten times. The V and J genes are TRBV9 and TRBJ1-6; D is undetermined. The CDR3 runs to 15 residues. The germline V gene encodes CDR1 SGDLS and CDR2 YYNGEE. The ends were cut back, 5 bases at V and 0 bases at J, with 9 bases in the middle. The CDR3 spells CASSSGSSYNSPLHF. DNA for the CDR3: TGTGCCAGCAGTTCGGGGAGCTCCTATAATTCACCCCTCCACTTT.

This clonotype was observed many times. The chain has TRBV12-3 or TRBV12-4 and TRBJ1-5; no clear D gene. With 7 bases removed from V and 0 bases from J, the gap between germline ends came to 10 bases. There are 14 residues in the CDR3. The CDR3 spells CASTLTRSNQPQHF. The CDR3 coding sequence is TGTGCCAGCACCTTGACCCGTAGCAATCAGCCCCAGCATTTT.

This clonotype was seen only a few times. CDR3 coding DNA: TGCGCCAGCAGCCAAGGCGCGGGCTATAATTCACCCCTCCACTTT. Amino acids: CASSQGAGYNSPLHF. V and J are TRBV4-1 and TRBJ1-6; unclear D gene. The CDR3 consists of 15 residues. Germline V gene data show CDR1 as MGHRA and CDR2 as YSYEKL. V was trimmed by 1 base and J by 3 bases, leaving 7 bases between them.

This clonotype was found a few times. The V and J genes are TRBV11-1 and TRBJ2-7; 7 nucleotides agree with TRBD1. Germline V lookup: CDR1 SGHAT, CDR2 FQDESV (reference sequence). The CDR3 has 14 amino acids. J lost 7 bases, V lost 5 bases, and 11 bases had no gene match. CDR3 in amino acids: CASSAQQQGKEQYF. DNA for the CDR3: TGTGCCAGCAGCGCACAACAACAGGGGAAGGAGCAGTACTTC. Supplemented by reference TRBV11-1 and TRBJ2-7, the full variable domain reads EAEVAQSPRYKITEKSQAVAFWCDPISGHATLYWYRQILGQGPELLVQFQDESVVDDSQLPKDRFSAERLKGVDSTLKIQPAELGDSAMYLCASSAQQQGKEQYFGPGTRLTVT.

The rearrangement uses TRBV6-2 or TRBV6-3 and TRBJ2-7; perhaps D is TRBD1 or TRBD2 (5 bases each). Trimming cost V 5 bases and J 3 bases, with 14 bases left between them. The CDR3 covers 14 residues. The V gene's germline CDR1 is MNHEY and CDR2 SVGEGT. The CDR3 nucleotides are TGTGCCAGCAGTACCGGGACGGGCTACTACGAGCAGTACTTC. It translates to CASSTGTGYYEQYF.

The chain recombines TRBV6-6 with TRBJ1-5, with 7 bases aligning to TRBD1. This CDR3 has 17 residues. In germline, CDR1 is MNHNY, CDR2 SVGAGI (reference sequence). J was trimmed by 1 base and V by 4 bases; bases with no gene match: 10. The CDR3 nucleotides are TGTGCCAGCAGTTCCCCGACAGGGAGGTCAAGCAATCAGCCCCAGCATTTT. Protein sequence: CASSSPTGRSSNQPQHF.

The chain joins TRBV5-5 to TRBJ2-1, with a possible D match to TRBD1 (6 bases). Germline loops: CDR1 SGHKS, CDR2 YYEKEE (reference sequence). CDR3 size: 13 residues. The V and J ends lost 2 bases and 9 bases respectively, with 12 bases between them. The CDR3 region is CASSFLQGGEQFF. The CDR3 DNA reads TGTGCCAGCAGCTTTCTACAGGGCGGTGAGCAGTTCTTC.

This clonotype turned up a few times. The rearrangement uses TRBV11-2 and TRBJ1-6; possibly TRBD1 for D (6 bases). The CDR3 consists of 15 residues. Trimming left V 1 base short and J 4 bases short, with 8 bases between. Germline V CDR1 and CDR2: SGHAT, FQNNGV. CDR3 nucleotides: TGTGCCAGCAGCTTAGCGGGACAATATAATTCACCCCTCCACTTT. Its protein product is CASSLAGQYNSPLHF. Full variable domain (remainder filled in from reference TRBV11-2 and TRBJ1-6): EAGVAQSPRYKIIEKRQSVAFWCNPISGHATLYWYQQILGQGPKLLIQFQNNGVVDDSQLPKDRFSAERLKGVDSTLKIQPAKLEDSAVYLCASSLAGQYNSPLHFGNGTRLTVT.

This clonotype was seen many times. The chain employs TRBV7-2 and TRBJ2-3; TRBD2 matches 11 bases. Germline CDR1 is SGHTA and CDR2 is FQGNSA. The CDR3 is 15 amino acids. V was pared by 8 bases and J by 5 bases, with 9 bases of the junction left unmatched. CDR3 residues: CASSVVAGGQDTQYF. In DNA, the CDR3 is TGTGCCAGCTCCGTAGTAGCGGGGGGGCAAGATACGCAGTATTTT.

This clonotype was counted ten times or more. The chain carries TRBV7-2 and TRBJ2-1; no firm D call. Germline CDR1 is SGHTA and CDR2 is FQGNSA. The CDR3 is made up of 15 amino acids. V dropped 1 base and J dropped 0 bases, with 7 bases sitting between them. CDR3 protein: CASSLVGSSYNEQFF. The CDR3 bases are TGTGCCAGCAGCTTAGTGGGGTCCTCCTACAATGAGCAGTTCTTC.

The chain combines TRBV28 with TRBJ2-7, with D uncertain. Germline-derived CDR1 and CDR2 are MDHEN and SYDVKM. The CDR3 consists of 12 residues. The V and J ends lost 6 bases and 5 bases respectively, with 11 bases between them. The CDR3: CASSRIADEQYF. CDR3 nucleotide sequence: TGTGCCAGCAGCCGGATCGCCGACGAGCAGTACTTC.

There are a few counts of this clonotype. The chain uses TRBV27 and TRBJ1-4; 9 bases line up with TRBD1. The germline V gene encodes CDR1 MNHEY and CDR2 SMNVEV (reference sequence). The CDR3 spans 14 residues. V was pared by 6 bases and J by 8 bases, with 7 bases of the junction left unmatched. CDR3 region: CASSKDRGREKLFF. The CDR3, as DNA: TGTGCCAGCAGCAAAGACAGGGGGAGGGAAAAACTGTTTTTT. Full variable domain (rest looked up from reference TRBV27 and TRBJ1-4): EAQVTQNPRYLITVTGKKLTVTCSQNMNHEYMSWYRQDPGLGLRQIYYSMNVEVTDKGDVPEGYKVSRKEKRNFPLILESPSPNQTSLYFCASSKDRGREKLFFGSGTQLSVL.

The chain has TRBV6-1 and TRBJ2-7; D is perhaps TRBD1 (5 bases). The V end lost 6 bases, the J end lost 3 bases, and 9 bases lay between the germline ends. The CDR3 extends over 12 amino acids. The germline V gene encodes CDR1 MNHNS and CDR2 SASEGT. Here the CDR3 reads CASRDTIYEQYF. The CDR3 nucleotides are TGTGCCAGCAGGGACACGATCTACGAGCAGTACTTC.

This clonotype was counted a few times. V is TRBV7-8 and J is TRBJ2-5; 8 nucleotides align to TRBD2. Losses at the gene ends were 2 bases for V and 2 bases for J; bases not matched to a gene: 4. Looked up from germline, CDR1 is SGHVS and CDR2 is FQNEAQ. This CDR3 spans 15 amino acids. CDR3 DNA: TGTGCCAGCAGCTTACCGGGGGGGTTGCAAGAGACCCAGTACTTC. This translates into CASSLPGGLQETQYF. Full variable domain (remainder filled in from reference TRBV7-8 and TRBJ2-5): GAGVSQSPRYKVAKRGQDVALRCDPISGHVSLFWYQQALGQGPEFLTYFQNEAQLDKSGLPSDRFFAERPEGSVSTLKIQRTQQEDSAVYLCASSLPGGLQETQYFGPGTRLLVL.

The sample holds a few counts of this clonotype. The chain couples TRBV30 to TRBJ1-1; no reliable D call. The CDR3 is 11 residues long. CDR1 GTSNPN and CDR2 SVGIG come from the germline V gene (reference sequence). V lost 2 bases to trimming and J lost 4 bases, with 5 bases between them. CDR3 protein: CAWSSLTEAFF. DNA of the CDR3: TGTGCCTGGAGTAGTCTCACTGAAGCTTTCTTT.

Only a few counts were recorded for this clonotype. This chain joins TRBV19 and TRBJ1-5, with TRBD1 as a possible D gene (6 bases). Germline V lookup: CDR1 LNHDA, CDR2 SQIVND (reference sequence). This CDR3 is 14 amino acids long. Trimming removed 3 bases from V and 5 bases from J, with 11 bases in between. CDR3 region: CASSIRRGDQPQHF. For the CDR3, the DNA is TGTGCCAGTAGTATCCGCAGGGGTGATCAGCCCCAGCATTTT.

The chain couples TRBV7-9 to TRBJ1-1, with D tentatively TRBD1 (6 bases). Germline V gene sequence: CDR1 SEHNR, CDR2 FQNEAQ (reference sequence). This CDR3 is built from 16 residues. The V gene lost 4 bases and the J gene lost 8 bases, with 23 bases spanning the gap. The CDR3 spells CASSSSRLQGYGEAFF. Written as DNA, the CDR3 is TGTGCCAGCAGCTCATCACGCCTACAGGGTTACGGAGAAGCTTTCTTT.

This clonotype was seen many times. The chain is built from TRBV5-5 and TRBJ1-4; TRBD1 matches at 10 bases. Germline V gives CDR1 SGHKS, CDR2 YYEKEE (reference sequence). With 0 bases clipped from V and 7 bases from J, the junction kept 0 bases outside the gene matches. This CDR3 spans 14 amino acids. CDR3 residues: CASSLGDRGEKLFF. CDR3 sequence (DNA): TGTGCCAGCAGCTTGGGGGACAGGGGTGAAAAACTGTTTTTT. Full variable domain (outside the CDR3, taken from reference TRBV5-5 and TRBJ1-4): DAGVTQSPTHLIKTRGQQVTLRCSPISGHKSVSWYQQVLGQGPQFIFQYYEKEERGRGNFPDRFSARQFPNYSSELNVNALLLGDSALYLCASSLGDRGEKLFFGSGTQLSVL.

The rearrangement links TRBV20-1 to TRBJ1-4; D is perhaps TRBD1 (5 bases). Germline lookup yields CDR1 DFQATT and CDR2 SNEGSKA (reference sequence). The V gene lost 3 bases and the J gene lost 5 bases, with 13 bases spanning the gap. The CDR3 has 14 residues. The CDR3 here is CSASPLGGNEKLFF. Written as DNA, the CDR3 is TGCAGTGCTAGCCCTCTGGGGGGGAATGAAAAACTGTTTTTT.

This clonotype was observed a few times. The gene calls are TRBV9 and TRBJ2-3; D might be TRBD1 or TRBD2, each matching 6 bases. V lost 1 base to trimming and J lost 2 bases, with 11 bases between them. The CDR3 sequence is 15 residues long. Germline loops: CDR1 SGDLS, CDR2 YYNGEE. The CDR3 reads CASSVMGGLTDTQYF. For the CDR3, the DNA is TGTGCCAGCAGCGTAATGGGGGGCCTCACAGATACGCAGTATTTT.

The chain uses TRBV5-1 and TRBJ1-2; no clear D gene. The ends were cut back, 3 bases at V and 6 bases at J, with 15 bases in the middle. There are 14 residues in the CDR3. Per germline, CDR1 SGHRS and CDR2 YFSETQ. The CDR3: CASSSLASGHGYTF. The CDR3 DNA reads TGCGCCAGCAGCTCTCTTGCCAGTGGCCATGGCTACACCTTC.

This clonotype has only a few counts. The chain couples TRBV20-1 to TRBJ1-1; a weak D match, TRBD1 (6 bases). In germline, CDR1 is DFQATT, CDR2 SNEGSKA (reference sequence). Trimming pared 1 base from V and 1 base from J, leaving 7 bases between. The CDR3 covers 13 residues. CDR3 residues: CSARGDTNTEAFF. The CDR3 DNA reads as TGCAGTGCTAGAGGGGACACGAACACTGAAGCTTTCTTT.

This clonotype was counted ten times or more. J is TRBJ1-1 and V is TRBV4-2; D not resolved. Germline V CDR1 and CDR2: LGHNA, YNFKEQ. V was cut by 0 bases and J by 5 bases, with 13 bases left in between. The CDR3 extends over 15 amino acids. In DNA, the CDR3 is TGTGCCAGCAGCCAAGATTGGGCCTCGTTGACTGAAGCTTTCTTT. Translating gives CASSQDWASLTEAFF.

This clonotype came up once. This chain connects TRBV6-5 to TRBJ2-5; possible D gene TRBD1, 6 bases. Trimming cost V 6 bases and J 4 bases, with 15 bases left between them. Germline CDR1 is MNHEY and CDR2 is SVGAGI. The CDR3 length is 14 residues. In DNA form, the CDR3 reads TGTGCCAGCAGGAGGGAGACAGGCGGAGAGACCCAGTACTTC. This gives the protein CASRRETGGETQYF.